This TCR beta chain was obtained from a study of blood T cell repertoires in COVID-19 (TCRdb year 2020). Notes on the research overall: Samples from collaborators originated in the United States, Italy and Spain and spanned both the acute and convalescent phases of COVID-19. The samples were drawn from the first 160 participants of the ongoing ImmuneRACE study and from over 950 subjects provided by 6 global collaborators. Where HLA class I and class II types were available, the types were taken from metadata supplied by the sample provider, not from assay-based typing. Deeply sampled blood TCRbeta repertoires from subjects exposed to, actively infected with, or recovered from COVID-19 were included in the dataset. The prospective study material was composed of cDNA or gDNA derived from T cells, B-cell-depleted T cells, or PBMCs. A de-identified subject ID, COVID-19 status, age in years and sex were almost always included in the sample metadata. The repertoires were made available in a free public database intended to serve as a resource for research on the immune response to SARS-CoV-2.

TCRbeta CDR3 regions were amplified from genomic DNA using the immunoSEQ Assay, a bias-controlled multiplex PCR. Per the authors' processing: Nucleated cell counts per sample were estimated from amplification of reference gene primers within the assay. To quantify the absolute abundance of each unique TCRbeta CDR3 rearrangement, sequence reads were collapsed and filtered. For each sample, productive Simpson clonality was calculated by taking the square root of Simpson's diversity index across productive rearrangements. TCRdb re-hosts the immuneACCESS table, in-frame sequences only. Its copies lack some clones; in the studies checked, an unresolved V gene accounts for under half of them, and the cause for the rest is not known. V, J and clone size derive from that table, while D and trimming were established from the DNA sequence. The sample table holds about 480,000 clones, of which 85% to 90% were seen once. The ten largest account for around 1.9% of the sample.

In the prospective study, participants were about 18 to 100 years old, resided in fewer than 25 geographic areas of the United States, and were enrolled through a virtual design. Cohort assignment in the prospective study relied on participant-reported clinical history from a screening survey and a study questionnaire. Recovered participants in ImmuneRACE Cohort 3 were defined as having two consecutive negative NP/OP PCR tests, clearance from a healthcare professional, or resolution of symptoms. In the prospective study, mobile phlebotomists collected whole blood, serum and a nasopharyngeal or oropharyngeal swab from each participant. Additional blood draws and questionnaires over an approximately 2-month period could optionally be provided by prospective study participants. Before DNA extraction, blood samples from the prospective study were shipped at room temperature or frozen. As concerns this clone: Its antigen is unknown. Qualities for individual bases were not recorded, and no much larger clone is one base off.

Beyond this particular receptor, the publication reports: The quantity of clinical and demographic metadata differed by source and by participant and was supplied without curation.

Specimen: PBMCs or T cells enriched from blood (not recorded which). This receptor was taken from a woman between 40 and 50 years old who had recovered from COVID-19.

The CDR3 protein: CASSVTGTEAFF. The sequenced DNA: TGTGCCAGTAGTGTAACAGGGACTGAAGCTTTCTTT. The rearrangement combines TRBV19 with TRBJ1-1, and perhaps TRBD1 as D gene, on 6 matching bases. From cysteine to phenylalanine, the CDR3 is 12 amino acids long. Kept here is only the CDR3 DNA, which spans 36 bases and is read in frame from base 1. For CDR1 and CDR2, the germline V gene (reference sequence) lists LNHDA and SQIVND. V is pared back by 5 bases and J by 5 bases, with 9 bases lying between the germline termini.